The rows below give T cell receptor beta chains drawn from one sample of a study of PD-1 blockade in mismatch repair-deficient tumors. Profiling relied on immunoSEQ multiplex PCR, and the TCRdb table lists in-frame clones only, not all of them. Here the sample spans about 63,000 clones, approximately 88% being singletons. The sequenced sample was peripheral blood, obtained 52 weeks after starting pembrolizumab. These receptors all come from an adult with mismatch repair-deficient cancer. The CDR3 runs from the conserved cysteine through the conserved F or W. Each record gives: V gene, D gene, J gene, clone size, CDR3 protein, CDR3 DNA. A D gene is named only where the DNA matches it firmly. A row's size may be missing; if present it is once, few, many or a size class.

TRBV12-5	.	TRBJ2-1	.	CASGSVKGPYNEQFF	TGTGCTAGTGGTTCAGTAAAAGGACCTTACAATGAGCAGTTCTTC
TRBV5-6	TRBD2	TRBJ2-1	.	CASSFPSGDNEQFF	TGTGCCAGCAGCTTCCCTAGCGGGGACAATGAGCAGTTCTTC
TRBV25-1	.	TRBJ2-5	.	CASSGATQETQYF	TGTGCCAGCAGTGGTGCCACACAAGAGACCCAGTACTTC
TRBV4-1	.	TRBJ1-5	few	CASSREYPSNQPQHF	TGCGCCAGCAGCCGGGAGTATCCGAGCAATCAGCCCCAGCATTTT
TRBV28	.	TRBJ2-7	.	CASSFFLRYEQYF	TGTGCCAGCAGTTTCTTTCTGCGATACGAGCAGTACTTC
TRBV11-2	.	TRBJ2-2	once	CASSLIRGLNTGELFF	TGTGCCAGCAGCTTAATCCGGGGGCTGAACACCGGGGAGCTGTTTTTT
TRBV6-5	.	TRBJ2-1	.	CASSYGRASYNEQFF	TGTGCCAGCAGTTACGGGCGGGCCTCCTACAATGAGCAGTTCTTC
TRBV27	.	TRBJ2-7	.	CASSPRGGYEQYF	TGTGCCAGCAGTCCCAGGGGGGGTTACGAGCAGTACTTC
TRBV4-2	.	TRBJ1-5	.	CASSFRVDGPQHF	TGTGCCAGCAGCTTTCGGGTGGATGGGCCCCAGCATTTT
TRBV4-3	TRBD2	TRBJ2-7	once	CASSQDVGLAGVPYEQYF	TGCGCCAGCAGCCAAGATGTGGGACTAGCGGGAGTACCCTACGAGCAGTACTTC
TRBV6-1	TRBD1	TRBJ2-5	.	CASPDRGAQYF	TGTGCCAGCCCTGACAGGGGGGCCCAGTACTTC
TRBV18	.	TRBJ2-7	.	CASRHSTTYEQYF	TGTGCCAGCCGACACAGTACCACCTACGAGCAGTACTTC
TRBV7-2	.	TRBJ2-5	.	CASSLAQGRETQYF	TGTGCCAGCAGCTTAGCGCAGGGTCGGGAGACCCAGTACTTC
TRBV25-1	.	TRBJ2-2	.	CASSWAAGNTGELFF	TGTGCCAGCAGTTGGGCGGCCGGGAACACCGGGGAGCTGTTTTTT
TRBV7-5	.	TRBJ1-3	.	CVRSLSNRNSGNTIYF	TGTGTCAGAAGCTTAAGTAACCGAAACTCTGGAAACACCATATATTTT
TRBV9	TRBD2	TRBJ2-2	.	CASSVGGLAGHTGELFF	TGTGCCAGCAGCGTAGGGGGGCTAGCGGGACACACCGGGGAGCTGTTTTTT
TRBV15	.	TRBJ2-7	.	CATSMGYSYEQYF	TGTGCCACCAGCATGGGCTACTCCTACGAGCAGTACTTC
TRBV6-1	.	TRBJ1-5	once	CASSEGGNQPQHF	TGTGCCAGCAGTGAAGGGGGGAATCAGCCCCAGCATTTT
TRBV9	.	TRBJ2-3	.	CASSVDRSTDTQYF	TGTGCCAGCAGCGTAGACCGGAGCACAGATACGCAGTATTTT
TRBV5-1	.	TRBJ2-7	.	CASSSTGTQEQYF	TGCGCCAGCAGCTCGACCGGGACGCAAGAGCAGTACTTC
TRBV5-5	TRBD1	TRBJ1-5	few	CASSTGDFSNQPQHF	TGTGCCAGCAGTACAGGGGACTTTAGCAATCAGCCCCAGCATTTT
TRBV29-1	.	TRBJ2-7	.	CSGRVGLDEQYF	TGCAGCGGCCGCGTCGGGCTGGACGAGCAGTACTTC
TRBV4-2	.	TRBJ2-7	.	CASSQETRNYEQYF	TGTGCCAGCAGCCAAGAGACTAGAAATTACGAGCAGTACTTC
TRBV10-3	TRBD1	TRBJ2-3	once	CAITQDRVTDTQYF	TGTGCCATCACCCAGGACAGGGTCACAGATACGCAGTATTTT
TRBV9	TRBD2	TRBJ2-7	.	CASSEASGPYEQYF	TGTGCCAGCAGCGAAGCTAGCGGGCCCTACGAGCAGTACTTC